The rows below give T cell receptor beta chains drawn from one sample of a study of regulatory T cells in long-lasting Graves disease. TCRdb processed the multiplex PCR reads anew with MiXCR; each CDR3 protein has one entry. This table holds hundreds of thousands of distinct CDR3 sequences, 15% to 20% found once. A further study also used this sample, focusing on T cells in Graves' hyperthyroidism and ophthalmopathy.

The source was peripheral blood mononuclear cells (PBMCs), collected at new diagnosis, from a patient treated with antithyroid drugs. These receptors were obtained from a woman aged 25 to 39 with Graves disease. Each CDR3 is given with its conserved first and last residue. Each record gives: CDR3 protein, CDR3 DNA, V gene, clone size, J gene, D gene. D genes are given only for firm matches. Size tells how often a clone was seen (once, few, many) or the class of an expanded clone, and some rows leave it out.

CDR3 protein: CASTLAGDSYNEQFF
CDR3 DNA: TGTGCCAGCACCTTAGCGGGAGACTCCTACAATGAGCAGTTCTTC
V gene: TRBV3-1
clone size: many
J gene: TRBJ2-1
D gene: TRBD2

CDR3 protein: CASSPRRLSTSTDTQYF
CDR3 DNA: TGTGCCAGCAGCCCGCGGCGATTGAGCACTAGCACAGATACGCAGTATTTT
V gene: TRBV4-2
clone size: -
J gene: TRBJ2-3
D gene: -

CDR3 protein: CASSALDPPDTQYF
CDR3 DNA: TGTGCCAGCAGCGCCCTAGACCCCCCAGATACGCAGTATTTT
V gene: TRBV9
clone size: few
J gene: TRBJ2-3
D gene: -

CDR3 protein: CASSQDKWNEQFF
CDR3 DNA: TGTGCCAGCAGCCAAGATAAGTGGAATGAGCAGTTCTTC
V gene: TRBV4-2
clone size: -
J gene: TRBJ2-1
D gene: -

CDR3 protein: CAISELNREVSYNEQFF
CDR3 DNA: TGTGCCATCAGTGAGTTAAATCGGGAGGTGTCCTACAATGAGCAGTTCTTC
V gene: TRBV10-3
clone size: -
J gene: TRBJ2-1
D gene: TRBD2

CDR3 protein: CASIGGGATQGYTF
CDR3 DNA: TGTGCCAGCATCGGGGGAGGCGCCACACAGGGCTACACCTTC
V gene: TRBV28
clone size: -
J gene: TRBJ1-2
D gene: -

CDR3 protein: CSAREGAGNYNEQFF
CDR3 DNA: TGCAGTGCTAGAGAAGGGGCAGGGAACTACAATGAGCAGTTCTTC
V gene: TRBV20-1
clone size: few
J gene: TRBJ2-1
D gene: -

CDR3 protein: CASSFQTGIHGYTF
CDR3 DNA: TGTGCCAGCAGTTTTCAGACAGGGATTCATGGCTACACCTTC
V gene: TRBV12-3/TRBV12-4
clone size: many
J gene: TRBJ1-2
D gene: TRBD1

CDR3 protein: CASSYSPATGELFF
CDR3 DNA: TGTGCCAGCAGTTACTCGCCGGCCACCGGGGAGCTGTTTTTT
V gene: TRBV28
clone size: -
J gene: TRBJ2-2
D gene: -

CDR3 protein: CASGQDEIQYF
CDR3 DNA: TGTGCCAGCGGCCAGGACGAAATTCAGTACTTC
V gene: TRBV6-2/TRBV6-3
clone size: few
J gene: TRBJ2-4
D gene: -

CDR3 protein: CSARDGWIAGINEQFF
CDR3 DNA: TGCAGTGCTAGAGATGGATGGATAGCGGGTATTAATGAGCAGTTCTTC
V gene: TRBV20-1
clone size: few
J gene: TRBJ2-1
D gene: TRBD2

CDR3 protein: CASSDGGALQAFF
CDR3 DNA: TGTGCCAGCAGTGATGGGGGGGCTCTACAAGCTTTCTTT
V gene: TRBV2
clone size: -
J gene: TRBJ1-1
D gene: -

CDR3 protein: CASGLGPGYEQYF
CDR3 DNA: TGTGCTAGTGGTCTCGGTCCTGGCTACGAGCAGTACTTC
V gene: TRBV12-5
clone size: many
J gene: TRBJ2-7
D gene: -

CDR3 protein: CASSEPAGGASYNEQFF
CDR3 DNA: TGTGCCAGCAGTGAGCCAGCGGGAGGCGCATCCTACAATGAGCAGTTCTTC
V gene: TRBV2
clone size: -
J gene: TRBJ2-1
D gene: TRBD2

CDR3 protein: CASSSAGAAGEQYF
CDR3 DNA: TGTGCCAGCAGCTCCGCTGGTGCGGCAGGCGAGCAGTACTTC
V gene: TRBV9
clone size: -
J gene: TRBJ2-7
D gene: -

CDR3 protein: CSGADRDGDQPQHF
CDR3 DNA: TGCAGTGGAGCAGACAGGGACGGGGATCAGCCCCAGCATTTT
V gene: TRBV20-1
clone size: many
J gene: TRBJ1-5
D gene: TRBD1

CDR3 protein: CASSRRQGYTEAFF
CDR3 DNA: TGTGCCAGCAGTAGGAGGCAGGGATACACTGAAGCTTTCTTT
V gene: TRBV12-3/TRBV12-4
clone size: many
J gene: TRBJ1-1
D gene: -

CDR3 protein: CASSAGTGVYNEQFF
CDR3 DNA: TGTGCCAGCAGTGCCGGGACAGGAGTCTACAATGAGCAGTTCTTC
V gene: TRBV28
clone size: many
J gene: TRBJ2-1
D gene: TRBD1

CDR3 protein: CASSLDRTSNEQFF
CDR3 DNA: TGTGCCAGCAGCTTAGATCGAACTAGCAATGAGCAGTTCTTC
V gene: TRBV11-2
clone size: -
J gene: TRBJ2-1
D gene: -

CDR3 protein: CASSAGTLNYGYTF
CDR3 DNA: TGCGCCAGCAGCGCCGGGACACTTAACTATGGCTACACCTTC
V gene: TRBV5-1
clone size: many
J gene: TRBJ1-2
D gene: -

CDR3 protein: CASSRGGWDSPLHF
CDR3 DNA: TGCGCCAGCAGCCGGGGAGGGTGGGATTCACCCCTCCACTTT
V gene: TRBV4-1
clone size: -
J gene: TRBJ1-6
D gene: -

CDR3 protein: CASRGATGRKGNTEAFF
CDR3 DNA: TGTGCCAGTCGAGGGGCTACCGGACGCAAGGGGAACACTGAAGCTTTCTTT
V gene: TRBV12-3/TRBV12-4
clone size: few
J gene: TRBJ1-1
D gene: -

CDR3 protein: CASRSTATKETQYF
CDR3 DNA: TGTGCCAGCAGATCGACGGCGACCAAAGAGACCCAGTACTTC
V gene: TRBV28
clone size: many
J gene: TRBJ2-5
D gene: -

CDR3 protein: CASSEPPEGRAFF
CDR3 DNA: TGTGCCAGCAGCGAACCCCCGGAAGGGAGAGCTTTCTTT
V gene: TRBV27
clone size: many
J gene: TRBJ1-1
D gene: -

CDR3 protein: CASSVSGGTEAFF
CDR3 DNA: TGTGCCAGCAGTGTTTCAGGGGGCACTGAAGCTTTCTTT
V gene: TRBV28
clone size: many
J gene: TRBJ1-1
D gene: TRBD1

CDR3 protein: CASRITGLLYEQYF
CDR3 DNA: TGTGCCAGCAGGATAACGGGACTCCTCTACGAGCAGTACTTC
V gene: TRBV12-3/TRBV12-4
clone size: many
J gene: TRBJ2-7
D gene: -

CDR3 protein: CASSRLLSLDRGPNQPQHF
CDR3 DNA: TGTGCCAGCAGTAGATTGTTGTCCTTGGACAGGGGGCCCAATCAGCCCCAGCATTTT
V gene: TRBV6-1
clone size: many
J gene: TRBJ1-5
D gene: TRBD1

CDR3 protein: CAISESRTGGSSPLHF
CDR3 DNA: TGTGCCATCAGTGAGTCTAGGACAGGGGGATCGTCACCCCTCCACTTT
V gene: TRBV10-3
clone size: -
J gene: TRBJ1-6
D gene: TRBD1

CDR3 protein: CASSSRGPGTGSNQPQHF
CDR3 DNA: TGTGCCAGCAGCTCGAGAGGTCCCGGGACAGGTAGCAATCAGCCCCAGCATTTT
V gene: TRBV11-2
clone size: -
J gene: TRBJ1-5
D gene: TRBD1

CDR3 protein: CATVSSSGSIDTQYF
CDR3 DNA: TGTGCCACCGTTAGTAGTAGCGGGAGTATAGATACGCAGTATTTT
V gene: TRBV2
clone size: -
J gene: TRBJ2-3
D gene: TRBD2

CDR3 protein: CASTTEDYYNEQFF
CDR3 DNA: TGTGCCAGCACCACCGAGGACTACTACAATGAGCAGTTCTTC
V gene: TRBV6-1
clone size: once
J gene: TRBJ2-1
D gene: -

CDR3 protein: CASSLEGTSGSSYNEQFF
CDR3 DNA: TGCGCCAGCAGCTTGGAGGGGACTAGCGGGAGCTCCTACAATGAGCAGTTCTTC
V gene: TRBV5-1
clone size: many
J gene: TRBJ2-1
D gene: TRBD2

CDR3 protein: CSARDGTGDYEQYF
CDR3 DNA: TGCAGTGCTAGAGATGGAACAGGGGACTACGAGCAGTACTTC
V gene: TRBV20-1
clone size: -
J gene: TRBJ2-7
D gene: TRBD1

CDR3 protein: CASRGSGRYEQFF
CDR3 DNA: TGTGCCAGCAGGGGTAGCGGGAGATACGAGCAGTTCTTC
V gene: TRBV27
clone size: many
J gene: TRBJ2-1
D gene: TRBD2

CDR3 protein: CASSYSTPNYQQYF
CDR3 DNA: TGTGCCAGCAGTTACTCGACCCCGAACTACCAGCAGTACTTC
V gene: TRBV6-5
clone size: many
J gene: TRBJ2-7
D gene: -

CDR3 protein: CASSFSGRNEQFF
CDR3 DNA: TGTGCCAGCAGCTTTAGCGGGAGAAATGAGCAGTTCTTC
V gene: TRBV12-3/TRBV12-4
clone size: many
J gene: TRBJ2-1
D gene: TRBD2

CDR3 protein: CASSGQNTEAFF
CDR3 DNA: TGTGCCAGCAGCGGCCAGAACACTGAAGCTTTCTTT
V gene: TRBV5-1
clone size: many
J gene: TRBJ1-1
D gene: -

CDR3 protein: CASSIVPSGANVLTF
CDR3 DNA: TGTGCCAGTAGTATAGTGCCCTCTGGGGCCAACGTCCTGACTTTC
V gene: TRBV19
clone size: -
J gene: TRBJ2-6
D gene: -

CDR3 protein: CASSPRPESGHGYTF
CDR3 DNA: TGTGCCAGCTCACCACGTCCAGAGTCAGGCCATGGCTACACCTTC
V gene: TRBV18
clone size: many
J gene: TRBJ1-2
D gene: -